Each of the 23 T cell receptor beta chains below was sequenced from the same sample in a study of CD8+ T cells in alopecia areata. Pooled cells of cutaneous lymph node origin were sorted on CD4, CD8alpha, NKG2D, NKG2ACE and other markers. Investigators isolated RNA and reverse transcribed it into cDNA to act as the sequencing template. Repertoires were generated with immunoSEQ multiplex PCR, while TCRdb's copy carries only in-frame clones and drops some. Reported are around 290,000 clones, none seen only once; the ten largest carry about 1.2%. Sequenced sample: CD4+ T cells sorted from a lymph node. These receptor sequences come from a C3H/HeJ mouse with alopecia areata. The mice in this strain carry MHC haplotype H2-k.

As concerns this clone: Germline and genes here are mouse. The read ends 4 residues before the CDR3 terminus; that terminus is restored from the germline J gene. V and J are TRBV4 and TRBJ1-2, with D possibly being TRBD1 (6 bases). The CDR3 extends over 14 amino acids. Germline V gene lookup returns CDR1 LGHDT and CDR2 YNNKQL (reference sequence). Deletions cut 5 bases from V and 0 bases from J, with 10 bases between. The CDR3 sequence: CASSLGTSNSDYTF. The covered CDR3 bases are TGTGCCAGCAGCCTCGGGACATCAAACTCC.

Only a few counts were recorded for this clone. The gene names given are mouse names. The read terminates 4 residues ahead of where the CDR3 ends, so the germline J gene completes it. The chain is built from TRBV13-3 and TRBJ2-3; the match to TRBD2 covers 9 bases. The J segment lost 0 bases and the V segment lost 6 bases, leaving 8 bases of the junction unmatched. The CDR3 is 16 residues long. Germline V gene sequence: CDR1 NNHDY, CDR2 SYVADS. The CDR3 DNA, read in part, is TGTGCCAGCACGATGACTGGGGGCCCTAGTGCAGAA. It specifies CASTMTGGPSAE. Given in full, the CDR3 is CASTMTGGPSAETLYF.

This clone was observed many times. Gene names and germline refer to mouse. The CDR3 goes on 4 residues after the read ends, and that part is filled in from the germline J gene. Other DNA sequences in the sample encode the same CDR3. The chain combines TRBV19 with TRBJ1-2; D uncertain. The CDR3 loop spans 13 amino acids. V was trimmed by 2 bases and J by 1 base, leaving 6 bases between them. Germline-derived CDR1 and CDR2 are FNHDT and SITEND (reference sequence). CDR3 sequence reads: CASSILGNSDYTF. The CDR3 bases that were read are TGTGCCAGCAGTATCCTGGGAAACTCC.

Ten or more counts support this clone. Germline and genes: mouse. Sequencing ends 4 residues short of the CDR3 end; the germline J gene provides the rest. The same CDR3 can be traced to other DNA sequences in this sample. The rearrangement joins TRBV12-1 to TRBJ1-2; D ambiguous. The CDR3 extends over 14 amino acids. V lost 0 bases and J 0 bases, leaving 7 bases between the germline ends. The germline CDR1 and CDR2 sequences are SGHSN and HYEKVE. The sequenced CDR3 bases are TGTGCCAGCTCTCTCCCAGGTCCAAACTCC. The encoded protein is CASSLPGPNS. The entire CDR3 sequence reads CASSLPGPNSDYTF.

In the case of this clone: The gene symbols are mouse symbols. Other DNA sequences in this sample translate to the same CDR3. The CDR3 here is CASGDRGSYEQYF. Partial CDR3 DNA: TGTGCCAGCGGGGACAGGGGGAGCTAT. The rearrangement joins TRBV13-2 to TRBJ2-7, with TRBD1 matching over 10 bases. The read ends 4 residues before the CDR3 terminus; that terminus is restored from the germline J gene. The junction had 2 bases not matched to a gene; V was cut back by 5 bases and J by 3 bases. The germline V gene has CDR1 NNHNN and CDR2 SYGAGS (reference sequence). The CDR3 spans 13 residues.

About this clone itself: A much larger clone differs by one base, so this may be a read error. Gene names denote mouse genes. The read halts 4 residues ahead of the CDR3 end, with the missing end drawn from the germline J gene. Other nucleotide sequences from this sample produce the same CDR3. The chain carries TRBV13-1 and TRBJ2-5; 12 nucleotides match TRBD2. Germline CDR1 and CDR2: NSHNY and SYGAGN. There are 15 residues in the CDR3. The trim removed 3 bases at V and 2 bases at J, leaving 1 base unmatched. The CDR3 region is CASSGTGGGQDTQYF. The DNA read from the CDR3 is TGTGCCAGCAGTGGGACTGGGGGGGGCCAAGAC.

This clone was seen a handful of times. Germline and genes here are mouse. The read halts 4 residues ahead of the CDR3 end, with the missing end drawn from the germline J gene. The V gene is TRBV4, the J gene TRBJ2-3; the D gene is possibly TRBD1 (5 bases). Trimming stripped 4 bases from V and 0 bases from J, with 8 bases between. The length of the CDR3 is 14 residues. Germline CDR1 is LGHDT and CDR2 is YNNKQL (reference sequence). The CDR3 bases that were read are TGTGCCAGCAGCTGGACAACTAGTGCAGAA. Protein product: CASSWTTSAE. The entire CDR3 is CASSWTTSAETLYF.

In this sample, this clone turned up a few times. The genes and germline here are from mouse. The CDR3 bases that were read are TGCACCTGCAGTGCAGAATGGGGGATCTATGCT. It specifies CTCSAEWGIYA. From start to end, the CDR3 is CTCSAEWGIYAEQFF. The rearrangement uses TRBV1 and TRBJ2-1, with D tentatively TRBD2 (6 bases). The read ends 4 residues early relative to the CDR3; the germline J gene fills the gap. Looked up from germline, CDR1 is NSQYPW and CDR2 is LRSPGD (reference sequence). V lost 0 bases, J lost 3 bases, and 9 bases lay in between. CDR3 length equals 15 residues.

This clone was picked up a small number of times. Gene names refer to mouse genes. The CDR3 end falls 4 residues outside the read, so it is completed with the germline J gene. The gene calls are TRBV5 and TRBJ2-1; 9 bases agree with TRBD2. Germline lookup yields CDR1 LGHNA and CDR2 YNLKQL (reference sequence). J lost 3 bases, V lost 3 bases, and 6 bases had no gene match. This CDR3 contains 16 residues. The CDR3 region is CASSHQGLGSYAEQFF. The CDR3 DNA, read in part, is TGTGCCAGCAGCCACCAAGGACTGGGGTCCTATGCT.

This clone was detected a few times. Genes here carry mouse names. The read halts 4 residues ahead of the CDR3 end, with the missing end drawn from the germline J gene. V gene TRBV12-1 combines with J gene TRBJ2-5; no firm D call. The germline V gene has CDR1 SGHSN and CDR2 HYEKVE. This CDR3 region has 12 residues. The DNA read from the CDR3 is TGTGCCAGCTCTCTTTCCAAAGAC. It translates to CASSLSKD. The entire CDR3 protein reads CASSLSKDTQYF.

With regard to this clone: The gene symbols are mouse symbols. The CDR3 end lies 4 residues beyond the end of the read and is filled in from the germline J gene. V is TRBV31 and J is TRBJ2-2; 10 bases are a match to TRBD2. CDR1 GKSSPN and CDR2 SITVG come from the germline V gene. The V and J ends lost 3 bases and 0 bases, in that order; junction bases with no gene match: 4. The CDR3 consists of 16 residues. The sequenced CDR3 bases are TGTGCCTGGAGCCCGGGACTGGGGACAAACACCGGG. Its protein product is CAWSPGLGTNTG. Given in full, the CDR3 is CAWSPGLGTNTGQLYF.

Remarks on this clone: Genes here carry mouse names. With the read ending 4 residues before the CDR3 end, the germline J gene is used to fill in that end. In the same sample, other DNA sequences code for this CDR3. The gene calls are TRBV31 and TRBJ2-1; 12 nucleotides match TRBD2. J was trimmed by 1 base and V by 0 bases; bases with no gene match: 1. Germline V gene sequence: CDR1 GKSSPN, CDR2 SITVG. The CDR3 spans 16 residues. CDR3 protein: CAWSLGTGGNYAEQFF. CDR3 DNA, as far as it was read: TGTGCCTGGAGTCTCGGGACTGGGGGGAACTATGCT.

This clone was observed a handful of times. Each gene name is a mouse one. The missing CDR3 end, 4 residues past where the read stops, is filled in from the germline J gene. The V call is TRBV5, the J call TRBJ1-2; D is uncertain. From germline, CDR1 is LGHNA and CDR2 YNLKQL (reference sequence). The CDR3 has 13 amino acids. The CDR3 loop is CASSQDEGVDYTF. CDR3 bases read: TGTGCCAGCAGCCAAGATGAGGGTGTC.

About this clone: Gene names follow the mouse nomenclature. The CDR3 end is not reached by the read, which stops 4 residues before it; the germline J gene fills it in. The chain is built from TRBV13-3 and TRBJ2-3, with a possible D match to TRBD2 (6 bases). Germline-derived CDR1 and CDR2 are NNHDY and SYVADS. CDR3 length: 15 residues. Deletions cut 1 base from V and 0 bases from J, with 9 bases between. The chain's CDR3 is CASSDKLGSAETLYF. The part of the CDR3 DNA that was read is TGTGCCAGCAGTGATAAACTGGGCAGTGCAGAA.

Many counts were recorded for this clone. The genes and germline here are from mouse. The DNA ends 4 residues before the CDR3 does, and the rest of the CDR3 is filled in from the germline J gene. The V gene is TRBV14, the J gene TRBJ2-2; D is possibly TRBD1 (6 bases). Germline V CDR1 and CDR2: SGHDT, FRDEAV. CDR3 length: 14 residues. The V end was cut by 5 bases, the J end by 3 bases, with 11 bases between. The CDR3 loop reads CASSTGRDTGQLYF. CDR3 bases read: TGTGCCAGCAGCACAGGGAGGGACACCGGG.

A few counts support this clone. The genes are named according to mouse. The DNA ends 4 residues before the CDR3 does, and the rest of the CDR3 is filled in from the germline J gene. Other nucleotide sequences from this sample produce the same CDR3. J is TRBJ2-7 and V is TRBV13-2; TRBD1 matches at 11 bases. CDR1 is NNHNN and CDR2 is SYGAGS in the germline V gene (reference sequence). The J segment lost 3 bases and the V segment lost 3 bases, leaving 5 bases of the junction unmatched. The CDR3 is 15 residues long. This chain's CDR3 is CASGGPGTGGYEQYF. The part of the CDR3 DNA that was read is TGTGCCAGCGGTGGTCCCGGGACAGGGGGCTAT.

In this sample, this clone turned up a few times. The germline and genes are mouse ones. The CDR3 DNA, read in part, is TGTGCCAGCAGTGGCCTGGGACAGGCC. It yields the protein CASSGLGQA. The full-length CDR3 reads as CASSGLGQADYTF. The chain is built from TRBV13-1 and TRBJ1-2; 8 positions agree with TRBD1. The read terminates 4 residues ahead of where the CDR3 ends, so the germline J gene completes it. Germline V gene sequence: CDR1 NSHNY, CDR2 SYGAGN. This CDR3 comprises 13 residues.

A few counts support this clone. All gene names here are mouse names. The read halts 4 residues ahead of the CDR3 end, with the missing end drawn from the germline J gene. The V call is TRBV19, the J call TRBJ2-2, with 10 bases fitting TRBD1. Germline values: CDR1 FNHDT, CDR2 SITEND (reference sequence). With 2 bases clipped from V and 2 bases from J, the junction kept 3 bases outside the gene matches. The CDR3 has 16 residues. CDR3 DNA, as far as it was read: TGTGCCAGCAGTATGTGGGGACAGGGGAACACCGGG. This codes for CASSMWGQGNTG. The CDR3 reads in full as CASSMWGQGNTGQLYF.

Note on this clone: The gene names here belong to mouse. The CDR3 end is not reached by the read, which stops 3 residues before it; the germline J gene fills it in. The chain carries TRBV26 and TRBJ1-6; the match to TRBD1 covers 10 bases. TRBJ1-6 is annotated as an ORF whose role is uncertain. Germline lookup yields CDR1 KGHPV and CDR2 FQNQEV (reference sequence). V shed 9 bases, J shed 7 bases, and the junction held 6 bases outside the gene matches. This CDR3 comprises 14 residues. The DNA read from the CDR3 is TGTGCCAGGGGGACAGGGGATTGGAATTCGCCC. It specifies CARGTGDWNSP. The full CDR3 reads CARGTGDWNSPLYF.

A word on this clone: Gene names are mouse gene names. The CDR3: CASRRTGEGTGQLYF. Incomplete CDR3 DNA: TGTGCCAGCAGAAGGACAGGGGAAGGTACCGGG. The rearrangement links TRBV19 to TRBJ2-2; 9 bases align to TRBD1. The sequenced fragment ends 4 residues before the CDR3 boundary, so the rest is inferred from the germline J gene. The J segment lost 5 bases and the V segment lost 5 bases, leaving 7 bases of the junction unmatched. Looked up from germline, CDR1 is FNHDT and CDR2 is SITEND (reference sequence). The CDR3 is 15 amino acids.

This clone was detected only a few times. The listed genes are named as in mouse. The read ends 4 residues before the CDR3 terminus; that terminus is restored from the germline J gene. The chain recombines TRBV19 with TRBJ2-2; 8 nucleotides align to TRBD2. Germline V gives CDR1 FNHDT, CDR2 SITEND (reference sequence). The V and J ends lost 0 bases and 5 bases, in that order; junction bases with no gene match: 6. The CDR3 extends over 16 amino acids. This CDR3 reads CASSIVLGVKTGQLYF. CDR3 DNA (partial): TGTGCCAGCAGTATAGTACTGGGGGTCAAGACCGGG.

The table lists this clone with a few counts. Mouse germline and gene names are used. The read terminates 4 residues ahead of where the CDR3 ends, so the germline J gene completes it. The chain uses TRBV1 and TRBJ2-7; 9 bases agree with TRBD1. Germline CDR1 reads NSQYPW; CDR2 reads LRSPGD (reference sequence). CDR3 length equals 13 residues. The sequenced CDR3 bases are TGCACCTGCAGAGGGACAGGGCGTTAT. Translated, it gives CTCRGTGRY. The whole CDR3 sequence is CTCRGTGRYEQYF.

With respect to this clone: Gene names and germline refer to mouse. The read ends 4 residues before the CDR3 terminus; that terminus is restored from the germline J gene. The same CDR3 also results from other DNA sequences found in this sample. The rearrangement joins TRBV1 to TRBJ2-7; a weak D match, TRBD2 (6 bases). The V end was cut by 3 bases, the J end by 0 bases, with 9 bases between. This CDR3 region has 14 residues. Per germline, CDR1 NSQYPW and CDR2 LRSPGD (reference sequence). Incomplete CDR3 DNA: TGCACCTGCAGTGCTGGGGGTAGCTCCTAT. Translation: CTCSAGGSSY. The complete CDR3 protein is CTCSAGGSSYEQYF.